This T cell receptor beta chain came from a study of control samples from healthy donors and cancer patients. The repertoire was sequenced with immunoSEQ multiplex PCR; TCRdb's copy has only in-frame clones and lacks some. The sample yields 70,000 to 90,000 clones, 85% to 90% seen once. What was sequenced was PBMCs. The sequence came from a woman aged 55-70 years with head and neck cancer.

CDR3 protein: CASSPRRAGGGGTDTQYF. The CDR3 nucleotides are TGTGCCAGCAGTCCCCGGCGGGCGGGAGGAGGTGGAACAGATACGCAGTATTTT. This rearrangement joins TRBV6-2 or TRBV6-3 to TRBJ2-3; 8 bases fit TRBD2. V gave up 5 bases and J gave up 3 bases; unmatched junction bases: 16. CDR3 length: 18 residues. Per the germline V gene, CDR1 is MNHEY and CDR2 is SVGEGT.